One sample yielded the 3 T cell receptor beta chains listed below, sequenced in a study of CD8 T cells in Susac syndrome. Reverse transcription used about 0.45 to 1 ug RNA and random hexamers. TCRdb re-derived calls from the immunoSEQ multiplex PCR reads in MiXCR, one entry per CDR3 protein. The data hold approximately 130,000 distinct CDR3 sequences, with about 95% observed a single time. Material: CD4+ T cells from PBMCs. The receptors come from a human donor in good health.

The chain couples TRBV4-1 to TRBJ2-5; maybe TRBD2 (5 bases). The CDR3 covers 15 residues. Germline lookup yields CDR1 MGHRA and CDR2 YSYEKL. The V end lost 1 base, the J end lost 0 bases, and 9 bases lay between the germline ends. The CDR3 DNA sequence: TGCGCCAGCAGCCAAGTTGAGGGTGACCAAGAGACCCAGTACTTC. Translation gives CASSQVEGDQETQYF.

This chain connects TRBV7-3 to TRBJ1-1, with D perhaps matching TRBD1 (5 bases). Trimming took off 3 bases at V and 4 bases at J, with 9 bases between the two ends. Per the germline V gene, CDR1 is SGHTA and CDR2 is FQGTGA. This CDR3 comprises 13 residues. The CDR3: CASSFGGSTEAFF. CDR3 coding DNA: TGTGCCAGCAGCTTTGGGGGTTCCACTGAAGCTTTCTTT.

This sequence joins TRBV1 and TRBJ2-1; no DNA check was done on the table's D call, TRBD2. TRBV1 is reported as a pseudogene. This CDR3 spans 18 amino acids. The CDR3 bases are TGCACCAGCAGCCAAGTTAGGGCGGTAGCGGGGAGTCCGGATGAGCAGTTCTTC. Translation: CTSSQVRAVAGSPDEQFF.